Presented here are 8 T cell receptor beta chains from one specimen sequenced in a study of beta chain features in type 1 diabetes. Expressed TCRB transcripts were sequenced because the entire RNA isolate underwent reverse transcription. Sequencing used immunoSEQ multiplex PCR; TCRdb keeps in-frame clones, though not all of them. The top ten hold 0.017% of the sample, which has under 400,000 clones, around 12% seen once. The material sequenced was naive CD4+ T cells from blood. The receptor source for this set is a man in his late teens or twenties in good health.

The V call is TRBV5-4, the J call TRBJ2-1; 14 nucleotides align to TRBD2. The CDR3 spans 16 residues. Germline-derived CDR1 and CDR2 are SGHNT and YYREEE (reference sequence). The ends lost 6 bases at V and 7 bases at J; junction bases unmatched: 9. In DNA form, the CDR3 reads TGTGCCAGCACCAAACCGGGACTAGCGGGGGATAATGAGCAGTTCTTC. Encoded protein: CASTKPGLAGDNEQFF.

The CDR3 is CASSPPGGRATDTQYF. The CDR3 DNA sequence: TGTGCCAGCAGCCCGCCGGGCGGGAGGGCCACAGATACGCAGTATTTT. V gene TRBV7-2 combines with J gene TRBJ2-3; 9 bases line up with TRBD2. This CDR3 has 16 amino acids. Germline CDR1 and CDR2: SGHTA and FQGNSA. Unmatched junction bases numbered 8, after V lost 5 bases and J lost 2 bases. The full variable domain, its missing parts supplied by reference TRBV7-2 and TRBJ2-3, is GAGVSQSPSNKVTEKGKDVELRCDPISGHTALYWYRQSLGQGLEFLIYFQGNSAPDKSGLPSDRFSAERTGGSVSTLTIQRTQQEDSAVYLCASSPPGGRATDTQYFGPGTRLTVL.

V is TRBV29-1 and J is TRBJ1-1; no reliable D call. The germline CDR1 and CDR2 sequences are SQVTM and ANQGSEA. The CDR3 runs 13 residues. Trimming pared 4 bases from V and 1 base from J, leaving 10 bases between. For the CDR3, the DNA is TGCAGCGTTGTACGTGAGGAGAACACTGAAGCTTTCTTT. Amino acid sequence: CSVVREENTEAFF. The variable domain in full, with the rest retrieved from reference TRBV29-1 and TRBJ1-1, is SAVISQKPSRDICQRGTSLTIQCQVDSQVTMMFWYRQQPGQSLTLIATANQGSEATYESGFVIDKFPISRPNLTFSTLTVSNMSPEDSSIYLCSVVREENTEAFFGQGTRLTVV.

V and J are TRBV7-9 and TRBJ1-5; 7 positions match TRBD1. The germline gives CDR1 SEHNR, CDR2 FQNEAQ (reference sequence). With 5 bases clipped from V and 2 bases from J, the junction kept 9 bases outside the gene matches. The CDR3 spans 16 residues. CDR3 bases: TGTGCCAGCAGCCATATCGACGACAGGGGCAATCAGCCCCAGCATTTT. Amino acid sequence: CASSHIDDRGNQPQHF.

V is TRBV7-2 and J is TRBJ1-5; D unresolved. The V end lost 4 bases, the J end lost 4 bases, and 5 bases lay between the germline ends. There are 12 residues in the CDR3. Germline values: CDR1 SGHTA, CDR2 FQGNSA. The CDR3 DNA sequence: TGTGCCAGCAGCTCCCCGAATCAGCCCCAGCATTTT. Translated: CASSSPNQPQHF. Together with reference TRBV7-2 and TRBJ1-5, the CDR3 gives the full variable domain: GAGVSQSPSNKVTEKGKDVELRCDPISGHTALYWYRQSLGQGLEFLIYFQGNSAPDKSGLPSDRFSAERTGGSVSTLTIQRTQQEDSAVYLCASSSPNQPQHFGDGTRLSIL.

This chain uses TRBV18 with TRBJ1-1; a possible D gene is TRBD1 (5 bases). Germline CDR1 reads KGHSH; CDR2 reads LQKENI. Deletions cut 4 bases from V and 3 bases from J, with 21 bases between. The CDR3 covers 17 residues. CDR3 coding DNA: TGTGCCAGCTCACGTGCAGGGCGCTACATCCCGGACACTGAAGCTTTCTTT. This translates into CASSRAGRYIPDTEAFF. Looking up the rest from reference TRBV18 and TRBJ1-1 gives the full variable domain: NAGVMQNPRHLVRRRGQEARLRCSPMKGHSHVYWYRQLPEEGLKFMVYLQKENIIDESGMPKERFSAEFPKEGPSILRIQQVVRGDSAAYFCASSRAGRYIPDTEAFFGQGTRLTVV.

This clone came up a few times. The rearrangement joins TRBV5-6 to TRBJ2-7, with D possibly being TRBD2 (6 bases). The CDR3 spans 12 residues. Germline values: CDR1 SGHDT, CDR2 YYEEEE. Trimming took off 3 bases at V and 7 bases at J, with 11 bases between the two ends. CDR3 nucleotides: TGTGCCAGCAGCTGGGACTTTAAGGAGCAGTACTTC. As protein: CASSWDFKEQYF.

V and J are TRBV9 and TRBJ2-7, with TRBD1 identical over 12 bases. The CDR3 is 16 amino acids. V dropped 0 bases and J dropped 5; count of bases not matched to a gene: 6. Germline CDR1 reads SGDLS; CDR2 reads YYNGEE. The CDR3 here is CASSVGGQGAFHEQYF. CDR3 sequence (DNA): TGTGCCAGCAGCGTAGGGGGACAGGGGGCTTTCCACGAGCAGTACTTC. Full variable domain (outside the CDR3, taken from reference TRBV9 and TRBJ2-7): DSGVTQTPKHLITATGQRVTLRCSPRSGDLSVYWYQQSLDQGLQFLIQYYNGEERAKGNILERFSAQQFPDLHSELNLSSLELGDSALYFCASSVGGQGAFHEQYFGPGTRLTVT.